This T cell receptor (beta chain) was captured in a study of radiation and T cells in renal cell carcinoma. Study background: Nephrectomy followed 15 Gy stereotactic body radiation by 4 weeks. Study outcomes and limitations: Top tumor clonotypes rose in blood 2 weeks post-radiation, then contracted.

Only in-frame clones appear in the TCRdb table, and some are missing; sequencing was by immunoSEQ multiplex PCR. In the table there are roughly 130,000 clones, more than 70% of which are singletons. Germline lookup yields CDR1 PRHDT and CDR2 FYEKMQ (reference sequence). Trimming took 2 bases from V and 5 from J, leaving 3 bases between them. This CDR3 is built from 11 residues. Regarding time point: blood 2 weeks post-SBRT. The treatment: 15 Gy SBRT to primary tumor, nephrectomy 4 weeks later. This renal cell carcinoma was of the clear cell type. On this clone: Its antigen is undetermined.

The chain uses TRBV13 and TRBJ1-1; no reliable D call. The specimen comprised blood, sampled from a patient whose treatment included radiotherapy and nephrectomy. The sequence was collected from an older woman with renal cell carcinoma. The CDR3 nucleotides read TGTGCCAGCAGCTTATTAACTGAAGCTTTCTTT. Amino acids: CASSLLTEAFF.